What follows are 25 T cell receptor beta chains derived from one specimen sequenced in a study of cytomegalovirus exposure and HLA in healthy donors. Both 60 Vbeta primers and 13 Jbeta primers went into the PCR. The repertoire was sequenced with immunoSEQ multiplex PCR; TCRdb's copy has only in-frame clones and lacks some. The sample contains 150,000 to 200,000 clones, 82% of which appear only once. Sequenced input: PBMCs. These receptors were taken from a girl aged 2-9 years in good health and CMV-seropositive.

The rearrangement joins TRBV13 to TRBJ2-4, with TRBD1 identical over 9 bases. The CDR3 sequence is 15 residues long. Germline V gene lookup returns CDR1 PRHDT and CDR2 FYEKMQ (reference sequence). Unmatched junction bases numbered 4, after V lost 4 bases and J lost 3 bases. CDR3 nucleotide sequence: TGTGCCAGCAGCTCCGGGACAGGGAGCAAAAACATTCAGTACTTC. Its translation: CASSSGTGSKNIQYF.

This sequence joins TRBV4-2 and TRBJ2-7, with D perhaps TRBD1 (5 bases). There are 18 residues in the CDR3. Germline lookup yields CDR1 LGHNA and CDR2 YNFKEQ. V lost 2 bases to trimming and J lost 4 bases, with 24 bases between them. The CDR3 sequence: CASSQNQGFGVQLYEQYF. The CDR3 DNA sequence: TGTGCCAGCAGCCAAAACCAGGGATTTGGGGTTCAGTTGTACGAGCAGTACTTC.

The chain is built from TRBV5-1 and TRBJ2-1; possibly TRBD2 for D (5 bases). The CDR3 contains 14 residues. Trimming left V 2 bases short and J 5 bases short, with 11 bases between. Germline-derived CDR1 and CDR2 are SGHRS and YFSETQ. CDR3 in amino acids: CASSFGLDHNEQFF. CDR3 DNA sequence: TGCGCCAGCAGCTTTGGACTCGACCACAATGAGCAGTTCTTC. Supplemented by reference TRBV5-1 and TRBJ2-1, the full variable domain reads KAGVTQTPRYLIKTRGQQVTLSCSPISGHRSVSWYQQTPGQGLQFLFEYFSETQRNKGNFPGRFSGRQFSNSRSEMNVSTLELGDSALYLCASSFGLDHNEQFFGPGTRLTVL.

The chain carries TRBV30 and TRBJ2-5, with 12 bases that match TRBD2. The V gene's germline CDR1 is GTSNPN and CDR2 SVGIG (reference sequence). The CDR3 runs to 13 residues. V gave up 6 bases and J gave up 4 bases; unmatched junction bases: 3. The CDR3 DNA follows: TGTGCCTGTACTAGCGGGAGGAGAGAGACCCAGTACTTC. Its translation is CACTSGRRETQYF.

The CDR3 DNA reads TGTGCCAGCAGTCGTAGCGGGAGGTCAGGTGAGCAGTTCTTC. This gives the protein CASSRSGRSGEQFF. V is TRBV27 and J is TRBJ2-1; 10 nucleotides line up with TRBD2. The trim removed 5 bases at V and 9 bases at J, leaving 7 bases unmatched. Germline loops: CDR1 MNHEY, CDR2 SMNVEV (reference sequence). The CDR3 extends over 14 amino acids.

This clone was found once. The chain employs TRBV9 and TRBJ2-6; no definite D call. From germline, CDR1 is SGDLS and CDR2 YYNGEE. The CDR3 sequence is 13 residues long. Trimming left V 0 bases short and J 6 bases short, with 4 bases between. The CDR3 sequence: CASSVGEANVLTF. For the CDR3, the DNA is TGTGCCAGCAGCGTAGGAGAGGCCAACGTCCTGACTTTC.

V usage is TRBV10-3 and J usage is TRBJ2-2, with a weak D call TRBD1 (5 bases). The germline V gene has CDR1 ENHRY and CDR2 SYGVKD. The V and J ends lost 3 bases and 3 bases respectively, with 11 bases between them. This CDR3 is built from 15 residues. CDR3 sequence: CAISDPGKYTGELFF. CDR3 bases: TGTGCCATCAGTGACCCAGGGAAATACACCGGGGAGCTGTTTTTT.

This CDR3 reads CASSPRPLDRGSGANVLTF. The CDR3 nucleotides read TGTGCCAGCAGTCCCCGGCCGTTGGACAGGGGCTCTGGGGCCAACGTCCTGACTTTC. This rearrangement joins TRBV28 to TRBJ2-6, with 9 positions matching TRBD1. The CDR3 is made up of 19 amino acids. Trimming took 5 bases from V and 0 from J; bases not matched to a gene: 11. CDR1 MDHEN and CDR2 SYDVKM come from the germline V gene. The variable domain in full, with the rest retrieved from reference TRBV28 and TRBJ2-6, is DVKVTQSSRYLVKRTGEKVFLECVQDMDHENMFWYRQDPGLGLRLIYFSYDVKMKEKGDIPEGYSVSREKKERFSLILESASTNQTSMYLCASSPRPLDRGSGANVLTFGAGSRLTVL.

The CDR3: CASSLGTGAPYEQYF. The CDR3 DNA reads TGCGCCAGCAGCTTGGGGACAGGGGCCCCCTACGAGCAGTACTTC. The chain has TRBV5-1 and TRBJ2-7; 9 bases line up with TRBD1. The V gene end was trimmed by 0 bases and the J gene end by 2 bases; junction bases not matched to a gene: 3. Germline-derived CDR1 and CDR2 are SGHRS and YFSETQ. This CDR3 is built from 15 residues.

This chain joins TRBV19 and TRBJ2-7, with TRBD1 matching over 10 bases. Germline V gives CDR1 LNHDA, CDR2 SQIVND (reference sequence). This CDR3 spans 15 amino acids. After removal of 4 bases from V and 3 bases from J, the junction contained 6 bases not matched to a gene. The DNA of the CDR3 is TGTGCCAGTAGTAAATTTGGGACAGGGGACTACGAGCAGTACTTC. Protein product: CASSKFGTGDYEQYF.

A few counts support this clone. The chain is built from TRBV4-1 and TRBJ1-2, with 7 bases identical to TRBD1. Germline CDR1 MGHRA, CDR2 YSYEKL. This CDR3 comprises 15 residues. Unmatched junction bases numbered 13, after V lost 6 bases and J lost 6 bases. The CDR3 DNA follows: TGCGCCAGCAGGGCGTGGACCGGGACAGACGATGGCTACACCTTC. It translates to CASRAWTGTDDGYTF.

The V call is TRBV27, the J call TRBJ1-5, with TRBD1 matching over 7 bases. The CDR3 runs 16 residues. The germline V gene has CDR1 MNHEY and CDR2 SMNVEV (reference sequence). V dropped 6 bases and J dropped 0; count of bases not matched to a gene: 8. The CDR3 DNA follows: TGTGCCAGCAGGGACAGGAGCTACTATAGCAATCAGCCCCAGCATTTT. Residues: CASRDRSYYSNQPQHF.

V and J are TRBV15 and TRBJ2-1; the D gene is possibly TRBD2 (6 bases). The ends were cut back, 1 base at V and 2 bases at J, with 9 bases in the middle. CDR1 is LNHNV and CDR2 is YYDKDF in the germline V gene (reference sequence). The CDR3 extends over 15 amino acids. CDR3 loop: CATSRATSPYNEQFF. CDR3 DNA: TGTGCCACCAGCAGAGCCACTAGCCCCTACAATGAGCAGTTCTTC.

V and J are TRBV2 and TRBJ2-2; a possible D gene is TRBD1 (6 bases). This CDR3 region has 15 residues. Germline assignment: CDR1 SNHLY and CDR2 FYNNEI. Trimming pared 4 bases from V and 1 base from J, leaving 10 bases between. The CDR3 region has the DNA TGTGCCAGCAGTGGGGACACACAGAACACCGGGGAGCTGTTTTTT. Translating it yields CASSGDTQNTGELFF.

CDR3 sequence: CASSAPGLEGPIGIQYF. CDR3 coding DNA: TGCGCCAGCAGCGCGCCGGGACTAGAAGGGCCTATCGGCATTCAGTACTTC. This chain joins TRBV4-1 and TRBJ2-4; 8 bases fit TRBD2. CDR3 length equals 17 residues. The junction had 18 bases not matched to a gene; V was cut back by 5 bases and J by 9 bases. Germline CDR1 is MGHRA and CDR2 is YSYEKL.

This chain connects TRBV23-1 to TRBJ1-2; no firm D call. TRBV23-1 is sorted into the ORF group, with uncertain function. The V end was cut by 0 bases, the J end by 7 bases, with 12 bases between. This CDR3 contains 14 residues. CDR3 nucleotides: TGCGCCAGCAGTCAATCGGCCCCAATTTCTGGCTACACCTTC. It translates to CASSQSAPISGYTF.

This clone came up many times. The chain employs TRBV28 and TRBJ1-5; D call uncertain. V was pared by 6 bases and J by 5 bases, with 8 bases between. Germline V gene lookup returns CDR1 MDHEN and CDR2 SYDVKM. This CDR3 contains 12 residues. The CDR3 DNA follows: TGTGCCAGCAGCCCCTTAGATCAGCCCCAGCATTTT. This sequence encodes CASSPLDQPQHF. The whole variable domain, filled in from reference TRBV28 and TRBJ1-5, reads DVKVTQSSRYLVKRTGEKVFLECVQDMDHENMFWYRQDPGLGLRLIYFSYDVKMKEKGDIPEGYSVSREKKERFSLILESASTNQTSMYLCASSPLDQPQHFGDGTRLSIL.

This chain connects TRBV9 to TRBJ2-7; TRBD1 might be the D (5 bases). The V end lost 9 bases, the J end lost 5 bases, and 15 bases lay between the germline ends. This CDR3 has 12 residues. Germline CDR1 SGDLS, CDR2 YYNGEE. The CDR3 protein is CATQVPRDEQYF. The CDR3 coding sequence is TGTGCCACACAGGTTCCCCGGGACGAGCAGTACTTC.

The chain recombines TRBV19 with TRBJ2-3, with D possibly being TRBD1 (5 bases). Germline CDR1 LNHDA, CDR2 SQIVND (reference sequence). The CDR3 is 15 residues long. The V and J ends lost 1 base and 2 bases respectively, with 10 bases between them. CDR3 sequence (DNA): TGTGCCAGTAGTATAGGTTCAGGGTTCACAGATACGCAGTATTTT. This codes for CASSIGSGFTDTQYF.

This clone was seen only a few times. The V and J genes are TRBV28 and TRBJ2-3; 8 bases match TRBD1. This CDR3 contains 17 residues. Per the germline V gene, CDR1 is MDHEN and CDR2 is SYDVKM. After removal of 8 bases from V and 1 base from J, the junction contained 14 bases not matched to a gene. CDR3 coding DNA: TGTGCCAGCCTCCGCCCTCAGGGGGCTTCTGGCACAGATACGCAGTATTTT. It yields the protein CASLRPQGASGTDTQYF.

This clone was observed once. The CDR3 DNA follows: TGTGCCAGCAGCGCCGACGGCAGGGGGCAGAGGGAGCAGTACTTC. It is translated as CASSADGRGQREQYF. The chain carries TRBV7-9 and TRBJ2-7; 8 bases map to TRBD1. J lost 7 bases, V lost 5 bases, and 13 bases had no gene match. Germline values: CDR1 SEHNR, CDR2 FQNEAQ (reference sequence). The CDR3 extends over 15 amino acids.

The rearrangement links TRBV6-4 to TRBJ2-1, with D unresolved. This CDR3 contains 14 residues. Per the germline V gene, CDR1 is MRHNA and CDR2 is SNTAGT. Trimming removed 0 bases at V and 8 bases at J, with 11 bases between. This chain's CDR3 is CASSDSGVIDEQFF. The CDR3 coding sequence is TGTGCCAGCAGTGACTCCGGAGTCATCGATGAGCAGTTCTTC.

The chain carries TRBV11-2 and TRBJ2-2; TRBD2 matches 13 bases. This CDR3 is built from 18 residues. Germline values: CDR1 SGHAT, CDR2 FQNNGV. V shed 5 bases, J shed 8 bases, and the junction held 14 bases outside the gene matches. Here the CDR3 DNA reads TGTGCCAGCAGCAAGCCGCGCGGACTAGCGGGAGTATCAGGGGAGCTGTTTTTT. It is translated as CASSKPRGLAGVSGELFF.

This clone turned up a few times. This specimen includes other DNA sequences encoding the same CDR3. The chain combines TRBV10-3 with TRBJ2-3; D unclear. Germline V lookup: CDR1 ENHRY, CDR2 SYGVKD. The CDR3 is 14 amino acids. The ends were cut back, 3 bases at V and 2 bases at J, with 9 bases in the middle. The chain's CDR3 is CAISEVQSTDTQYF. The CDR3 nucleotides are TGTGCCATCAGTGAAGTACAGTCCACAGATACGCAGTATTTT.

About this clone: One junction end does not reproduce the germline sequence, and a read error may be involved. V and J are TRBV29-1 and TRBJ1-2, with D possibly TRBD1 on 5 matching bases. The CDR3 contains 10 residues. Germline V gene sequence: CDR1 SQVTM, CDR2 ANQGSEA. The chain's CDR3 is CSVEPRGPVF. The CDR3 DNA follows: TGCAGCGTTGAACCTAGGGGTCCCGTCTTC.